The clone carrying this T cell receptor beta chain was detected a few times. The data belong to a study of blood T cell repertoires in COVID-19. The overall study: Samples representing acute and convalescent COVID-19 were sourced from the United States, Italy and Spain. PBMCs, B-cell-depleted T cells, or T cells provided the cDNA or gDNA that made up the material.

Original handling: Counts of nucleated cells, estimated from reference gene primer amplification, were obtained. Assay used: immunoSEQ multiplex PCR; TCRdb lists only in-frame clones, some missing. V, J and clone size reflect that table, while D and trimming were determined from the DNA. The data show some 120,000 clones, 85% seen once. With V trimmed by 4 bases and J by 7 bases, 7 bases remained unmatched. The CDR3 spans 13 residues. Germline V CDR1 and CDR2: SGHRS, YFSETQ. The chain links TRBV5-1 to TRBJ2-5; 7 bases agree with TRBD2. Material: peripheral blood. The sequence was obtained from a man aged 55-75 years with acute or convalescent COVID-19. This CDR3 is CASSAGTGGTQYF. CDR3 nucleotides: TGCGCCAGCAGCGCCGGGACGGGGGGGACCCAGTACTTC.